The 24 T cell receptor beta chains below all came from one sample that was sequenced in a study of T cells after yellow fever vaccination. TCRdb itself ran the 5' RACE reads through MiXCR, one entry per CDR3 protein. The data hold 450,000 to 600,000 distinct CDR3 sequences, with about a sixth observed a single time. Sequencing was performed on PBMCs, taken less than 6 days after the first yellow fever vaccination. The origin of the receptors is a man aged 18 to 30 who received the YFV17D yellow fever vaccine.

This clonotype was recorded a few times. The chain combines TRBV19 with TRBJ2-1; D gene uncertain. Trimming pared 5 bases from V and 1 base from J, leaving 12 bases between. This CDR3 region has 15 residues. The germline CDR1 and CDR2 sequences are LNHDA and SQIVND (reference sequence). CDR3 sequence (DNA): TGTGCCAGTAGTTACGCGATAGGGTCCTACAATGAGCAGTTCTTC. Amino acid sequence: CASSYAIGSYNEQFF. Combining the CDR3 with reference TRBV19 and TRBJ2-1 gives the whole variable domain DGGITQSPKYLFRKEGQNVTLSCEQNLNHDAMYWYRQDPGQGLRLIYYSQIVNDFQKGDIAEGYSVSREKKESFPLTVTSAQKNPTAFYLCASSYAIGSYNEQFFGPGTRLTVL.

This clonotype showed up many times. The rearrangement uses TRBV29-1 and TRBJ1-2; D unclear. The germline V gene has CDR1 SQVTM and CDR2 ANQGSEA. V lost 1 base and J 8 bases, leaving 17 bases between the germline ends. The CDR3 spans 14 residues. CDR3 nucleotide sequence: TGCAGCGTTGAAGGGGTCGACTTACTGAGGGGCTACACCTTC. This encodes CSVEGVDLLRGYTF.

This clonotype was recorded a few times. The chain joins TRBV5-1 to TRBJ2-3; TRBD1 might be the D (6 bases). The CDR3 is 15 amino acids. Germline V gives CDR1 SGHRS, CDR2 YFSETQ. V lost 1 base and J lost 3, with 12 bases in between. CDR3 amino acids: CASSLWGLSTDTQYF. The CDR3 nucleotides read TGCGCCAGCAGCTTGTGGGGGCTAAGTACAGATACGCAGTATTTT.

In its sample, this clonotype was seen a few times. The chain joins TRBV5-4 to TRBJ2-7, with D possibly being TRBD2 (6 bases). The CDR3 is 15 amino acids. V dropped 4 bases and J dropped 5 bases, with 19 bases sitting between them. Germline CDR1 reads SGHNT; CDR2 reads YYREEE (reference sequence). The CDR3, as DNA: TGTGCCAGCAGCCCCTTCTCGACTAGTGCGCACGAGCAGTACTTC. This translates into CASSPFSTSAHEQYF.

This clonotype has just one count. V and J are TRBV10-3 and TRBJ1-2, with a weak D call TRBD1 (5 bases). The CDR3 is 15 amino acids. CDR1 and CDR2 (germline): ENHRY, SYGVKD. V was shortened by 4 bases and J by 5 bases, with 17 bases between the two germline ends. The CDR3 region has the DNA TGTGCCATCAGTGCCGACAGCCTCCTCCTATATGGCTACACCTTC. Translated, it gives CAISADSLLLYGYTF.

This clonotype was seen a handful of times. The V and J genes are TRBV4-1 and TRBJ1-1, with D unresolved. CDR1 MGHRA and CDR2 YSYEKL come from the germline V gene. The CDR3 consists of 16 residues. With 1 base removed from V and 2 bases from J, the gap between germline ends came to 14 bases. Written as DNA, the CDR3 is TGCGCCAGCAGCCAAGGGGTCGGGAGTATAAACACTGAAGCTTTCTTT. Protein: CASSQGVGSINTEAFF.

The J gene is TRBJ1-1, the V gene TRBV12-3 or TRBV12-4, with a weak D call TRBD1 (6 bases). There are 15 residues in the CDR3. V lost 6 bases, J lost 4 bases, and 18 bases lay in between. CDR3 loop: CASRLGGARSTEAFF. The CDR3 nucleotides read TGTGCCAGCAGGTTGGGGGGGGCGCGGAGCACTGAAGCTTTCTTT.

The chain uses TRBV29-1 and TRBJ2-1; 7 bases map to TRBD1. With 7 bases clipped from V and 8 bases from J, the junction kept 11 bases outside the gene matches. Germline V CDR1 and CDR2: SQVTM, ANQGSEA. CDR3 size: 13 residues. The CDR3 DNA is TGCAGCGCCCGGGACAGCTCTAGGGATGAGCAGTTCTTC. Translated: CSARDSSRDEQFF.

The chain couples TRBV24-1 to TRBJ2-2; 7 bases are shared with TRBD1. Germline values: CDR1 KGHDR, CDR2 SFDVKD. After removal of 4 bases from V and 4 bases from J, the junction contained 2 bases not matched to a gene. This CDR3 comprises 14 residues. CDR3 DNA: TGTGCCACCAGTGAGGGACAGCCCACCGGGGAGCTGTTTTTT. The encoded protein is CATSEGQPTGELFF.

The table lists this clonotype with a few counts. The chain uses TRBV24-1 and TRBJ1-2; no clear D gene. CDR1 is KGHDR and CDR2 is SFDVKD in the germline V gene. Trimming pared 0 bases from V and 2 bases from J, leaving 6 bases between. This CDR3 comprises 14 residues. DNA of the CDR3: TGTGCCACCAGTGATTTGAAACAGAACTATGGCTACACCTTC. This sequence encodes CATSDLKQNYGYTF.

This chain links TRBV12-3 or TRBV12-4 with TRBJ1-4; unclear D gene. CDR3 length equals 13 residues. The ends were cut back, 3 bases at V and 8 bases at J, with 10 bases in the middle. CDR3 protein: CASSLRVQEKLFF. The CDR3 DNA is TGTGCCAGCAGTTTGAGGGTGCAGGAAAAACTGTTTTTT.

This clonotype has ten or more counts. In nucleotides, the CDR3 is TGTGCCAGCAGCTCCGGGACTAGCGGGGGGGTTAACACCGGGGAGCTGTTTTTT. Translating gives CASSSGTSGGVNTGELFF. J is TRBJ2-2 and V is TRBV11-1, with 16 bases fitting TRBD2. Germline V gene data show CDR1 as SGHAT and CDR2 as FQDESV (reference sequence). This CDR3 has 18 residues. V was clipped by 4 bases and J by 2 bases; unmatched bases: 4.

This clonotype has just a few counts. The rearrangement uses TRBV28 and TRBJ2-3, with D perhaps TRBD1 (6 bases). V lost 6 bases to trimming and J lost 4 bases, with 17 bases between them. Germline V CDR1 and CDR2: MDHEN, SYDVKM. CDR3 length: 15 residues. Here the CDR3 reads CASSGPRTVPDTQYF. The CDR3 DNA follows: TGTGCCAGCAGCGGGCCTCGGACAGTCCCAGATACGCAGTATTTT.

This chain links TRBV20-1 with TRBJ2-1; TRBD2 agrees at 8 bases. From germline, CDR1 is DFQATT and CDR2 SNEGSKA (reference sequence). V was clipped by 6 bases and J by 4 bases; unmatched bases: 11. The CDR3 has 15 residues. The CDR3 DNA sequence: TGCAGTGCCCGAAGGGCGGGGACTAGATACAATGAGCAGTTCTTC. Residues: CSARRAGTRYNEQFF.

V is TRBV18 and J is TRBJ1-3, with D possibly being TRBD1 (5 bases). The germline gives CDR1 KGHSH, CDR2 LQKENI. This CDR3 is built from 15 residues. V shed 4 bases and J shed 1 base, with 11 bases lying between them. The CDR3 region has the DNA TGTGCCAGCTCACTAGGGACGGAGTCTGGAAACACCATATATTTT. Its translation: CASSLGTESGNTIYF.

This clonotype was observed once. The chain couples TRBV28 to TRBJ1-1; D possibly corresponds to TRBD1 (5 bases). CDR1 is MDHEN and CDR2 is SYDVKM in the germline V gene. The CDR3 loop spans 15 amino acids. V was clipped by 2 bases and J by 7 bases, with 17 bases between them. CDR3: CASSLRQGAIFEAFF. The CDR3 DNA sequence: TGTGCCAGCAGTTTACGGCAGGGAGCGATCTTTGAAGCTTTCTTT. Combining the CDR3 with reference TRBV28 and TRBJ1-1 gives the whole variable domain DVKVTQSSRYLVKRTGEKVFLECVQDMDHENMFWYRQDPGLGLRLIYFSYDVKMKEKGDIPEGYSVSREKKERFSLILESASTNQTSMYLCASSLRQGAIFEAFFGQGTRLTVV.

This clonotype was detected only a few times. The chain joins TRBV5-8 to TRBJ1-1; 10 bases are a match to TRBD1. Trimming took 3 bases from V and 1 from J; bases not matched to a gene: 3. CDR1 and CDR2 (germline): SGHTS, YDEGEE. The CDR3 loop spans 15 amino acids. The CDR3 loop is CASSWGTGANTEAFF. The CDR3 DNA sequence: TGTGCCAGCAGCTGGGGGACAGGGGCGAACACTGAAGCTTTCTTT.

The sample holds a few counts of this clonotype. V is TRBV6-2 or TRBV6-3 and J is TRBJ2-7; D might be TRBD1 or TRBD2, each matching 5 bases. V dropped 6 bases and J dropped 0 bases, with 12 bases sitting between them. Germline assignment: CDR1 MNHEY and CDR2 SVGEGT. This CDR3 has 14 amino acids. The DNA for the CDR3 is TGTGCCAGCAGAGGGACGGCGAGCTCCTACGAGCAGTACGTC. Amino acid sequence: CASRGTASSYEQYV.

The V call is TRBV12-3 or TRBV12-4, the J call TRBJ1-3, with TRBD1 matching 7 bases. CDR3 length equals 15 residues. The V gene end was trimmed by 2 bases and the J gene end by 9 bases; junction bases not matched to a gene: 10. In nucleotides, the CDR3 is TGTGCCAGCAGTTTACGCCCGGAGGGGGCAAGCACCATATATTTT. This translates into CASSLRPEGASTIYF.

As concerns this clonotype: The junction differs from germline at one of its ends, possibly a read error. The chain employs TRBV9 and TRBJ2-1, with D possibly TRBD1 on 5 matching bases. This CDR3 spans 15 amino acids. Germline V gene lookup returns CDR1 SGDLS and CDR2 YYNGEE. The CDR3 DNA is TGTGCCAGCAGCGTACAGGGCCTTTCCTCCAATGAGCAGTTCTTC. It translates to CASSVQGLSSNEQFF.

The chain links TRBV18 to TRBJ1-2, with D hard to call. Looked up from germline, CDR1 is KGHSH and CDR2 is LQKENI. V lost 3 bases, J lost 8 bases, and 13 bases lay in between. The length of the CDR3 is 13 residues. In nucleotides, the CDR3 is TGTGCCAGCTCACCGGCCGGCGGTGAGGGCTACACCTTC. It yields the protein CASSPAGGEGYTF.

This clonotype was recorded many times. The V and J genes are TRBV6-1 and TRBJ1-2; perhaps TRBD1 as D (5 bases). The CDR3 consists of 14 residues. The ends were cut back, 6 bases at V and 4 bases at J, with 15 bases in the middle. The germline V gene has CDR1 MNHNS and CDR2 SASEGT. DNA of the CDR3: TGTGCCAGCAGGACTCCACAGGTCCCCTATGGCTACACCTTC. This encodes CASRTPQVPYGYTF.

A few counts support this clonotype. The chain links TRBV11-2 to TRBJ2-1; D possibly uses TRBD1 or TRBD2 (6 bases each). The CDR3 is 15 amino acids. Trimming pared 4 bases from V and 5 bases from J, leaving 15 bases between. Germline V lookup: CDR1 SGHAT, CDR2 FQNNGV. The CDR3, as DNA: TGTGCCAGCAGCTCCCGGGGGCTTCAAAACAATGAGCAGTTCTTC. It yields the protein CASSSRGLQNNEQFF.

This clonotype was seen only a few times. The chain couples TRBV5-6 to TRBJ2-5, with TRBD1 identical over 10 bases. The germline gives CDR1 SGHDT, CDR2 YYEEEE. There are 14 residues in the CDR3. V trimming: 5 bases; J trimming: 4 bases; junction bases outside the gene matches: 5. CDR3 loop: CASRARDRGETQYF. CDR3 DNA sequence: TGTGCCAGCAGGGCCCGGGACAGGGGAGAGACCCAGTACTTC.